This T cell receptor beta chain was sequenced for a study of cytomegalovirus exposure and HLA in healthy donors (dated by TCRdb to about 2017). A note on the overall study: In an earlier analysis of under 750 of the donors, 276 Gb of sequence data and some 120 million unique TCR beta sequences from about 180 million T cells were reported. Roughly 300 gigabases of sequencing data and approximately 84 million unique TCR sequences were included in an early release covering 550 to 800 HLA-typed donors. Among the approximately 430 genotyped donors, under 90% belonged to the genetic ancestry cluster associated with self-reported Caucasian donors. The study aimed to test whether cataloging public T cell receptors could reveal signatures of past pathogen exposure. The study used immunosequencing to profile the T cell repertoires of approximately 630 subjects and linked those repertoires to cytomegalovirus serostatus. Besides the first cohort of approximately 710 subjects, a separate validation cohort made up of around 120 different subjects was used. The study combined high-throughput TCR immunosequencing, statistical association of individual TCRs with disease status, and machine learning to predict cytomegalovirus infection status. To study patterns of TCR occurrence, a later analysis re-analyzed previously published TCR beta repertoires from hundreds of donors and added high-resolution HLA genotyping. Rather than using new phenotypic data, the later analysis identified candidate immune exposures from TCR beta sequences and from how often those sequences occurred across donors. In an earlier analysis of more than 550 of the donors, high-throughput TCR beta sequencing was used to judge whether each TCR beta V gene segment behaved as functional or pseudogenic. Donor age, sex, ethnicity and CMV serostatus were compiled together with the repertoire data. Genome-wide SNP genotypes for about 65% of the 666 donors were used in a later genetic analysis, which treated that subset as a discovery cohort. All discovery cohort repertoires had been generated using a single sequencing platform. Both class I and class II loci were covered by HLA typing, at four-digit resolution. The number of donors typed differed by locus, with about 629-640 for A, B, C, DRB1 and DQB1, around 500 for DQA1, over 600 for DPA1, and over 400 for DPB1. Four to six DR-DQ haplotypes were handled as single units for association and clustering, since linkage in the cohort was strong. Among roughly 400 genotyped donors of the cohort, an average of approximately 240,000 unique TCR beta nucleotide sequences was sequenced per donor, of which roughly 18% were non-productive.

Taken from the germline V gene, the CDR1 and CDR2 loops are SGHVS and FQNEAQ. From the cysteine through the phenylalanine, the CDR3 covers 18 amino acids. Only CDR3 DNA remains: 54 bases, in frame from the first base. Unmatched junction bases come to 6, with V trimmed by 5 bases and J by 1 base. The paper's findings and limits, for the study overall: Three of the identified cytomegalovirus-associated TCR beta chains were confirmed in vitro to be specific for cytomegalovirus antigens. When HLA alleles, especially DR and DQ, strongly co-occurred, TCR associations were difficult to assign to individual alleles. According to a later analysis, parvovirus B19, influenza, CMV and Epstein-Barr virus appeared linked to several top co-occurrence clusters. Because counts were too low, fewer than 20 rarely observed V segments, including chromosome 9 orphons, were excluded from the earlier analysis of about 500 of the donors. The classifier was reported to diagnose cytomegalovirus status with high specificity and sensitivity in both the original cohort and the validation cohort. In a later analysis, HLA-associated TCR beta chains were found to be more clonally expanded and to have lower generation probabilities than equally common non-associated chains. A later analysis found that most CMV-associated TCR beta chains appeared HLA-restricted, with HLA associations seemingly driven largely by CMV exposure. Roughly uniform sequencing depth across donors was assumed in presence/absence analyses, although this assumption may not hold. A group of highly shared sequence variants was considered likely to be a technical artifact of the sequencing pipeline. In an earlier analysis of some 550 of the donors, most TCR beta V segments were observed in productive rearrangements about 87% or about 30% of the time, broadly matching IMGT annotations. Specific HLA alleles were associated with roughly 17,000 TCR beta sequences at a false discovery rate of 0.05 in a later analysis. Because HLA typing was unavailable for some donors at each locus, only the typed subset was used in association tests. For the cohort, immune exposure information was limited to CMV serostatus. In this cohort, only TCR beta chains were sequenced, and detectable features were limited by the absence of alpha or paired-chain data. An association between a missense DCLRE1C variant and V-gene and J-gene trimming of TCR beta chains was found in a later genetic analysis and replicated in an independent cohort. The authors suggested that the approach could potentially be extended to other disease states and immunological phenotypes. While some public TCRs were present in many individuals, most TCR sequences turned up only very rarely across donors. A further reported finding was that TCR beta sequences accurately predicted the HLA-A and HLA-B alleles for most subjects in the first cohort. In a later analysis, the rate of TCR association differed among HLA loci, with DRB1 alleles having the most associated TCRs and HLA-C alleles having the fewest. Correlated functional status among segregating V segments might be attributable to linkage disequilibrium, but an unknown experimental factor could not be ruled out. The 87-base-pair reads could not distinguish some IMGT-functional V segments, including TRBV6-2 and TRBV6-3, so those segments were excluded. A later genetic analysis reported fewer N-insertions in productive TCRs among donors in an Asian-associated ancestry cluster than the roughly 700-donor mean. A total of fewer than 200 TCR beta chains were listed by the study as associated with cytomegalovirus.

A note on this clone: Its cognate antigen has yet to be identified. Base qualities are not at hand, and no much larger clone is one base apart.

Library preparation was by the immunoSEQ multiplex PCR assay. For the multiplex PCR, a mixture combining 60 forward primers for TCR Vbeta segments and 13 reverse primers for TCR Jbeta segments was used. A multiplex PCR assay on genomic DNA amplified the CDR3 region of rearranged TCR beta genes. On the Illumina HiSeq System, the amplified TCR beta libraries were sequenced as 87-base-pair reads. On the authors' methods: A later analysis counted about 76 million unique TCR beta chains across the 670 or so repertoires, and about 10 million of these chains were shared by at least two donors. A nearest-neighbor algorithm error-corrected the raw reads and collapsed the reads into unique sequences, merging closely related sequences to remove PCR and sequencing errors. Alignment of CDR3 sequences to IMGT reference sequences was used to assign V, D and J gene segments. For a sequence to be retained, a match of at least six nucleotides to both a V gene segment and a J gene segment was required. Rearrangements were classified as productive when the CDR3 lacked stop codons and remained in frame with V and J, and all other rearrangements were classified as non-productive. CDR3 was defined by IMGT convention, running from the second conserved V-encoded cysteine to the conserved J-encoded phenylalanine. The earlier analysis of about 590 of the donors excluded sequences that lacked an unambiguous match to a single V gene segment. In an earlier analysis of 500 to 750 of the donors, V segments were called functional above 56.7% productive rearrangements and were called segregating when the between-donor standard deviation exceeded 5%. A statistical classification framework was developed to diagnose cytomegalovirus status using the catalog of TCR beta chain sequences. In a later analysis, V and J genes were assigned by comparing TCR nucleotide sequences against IMGT/GENE-DB human TR gene sequences. A later analysis assigned CDR3 sequences and most-parsimonious VDJ recombination scenarios with the TCRdist pipeline. In a later analysis, each TCR beta chain was defined by its CDR3 amino acid sequence together with its V-gene family, and reads without a unique V-gene family were excluded. A later analysis removed 550 to 650 highly shared, low-generation-probability nucleotide sequences to deal with suspected cross-contamination and a sequencing artifact. A later analysis calculated a clonal expansion index for each public chain from normalized within-repertoire ranks of inferred template counts. In a later analysis, generation probabilities were computed using a VDJ recombination model fitted to out-of-frame rearrangements, and the results were checked against IGoR. In a later analysis, TCR-TCR, TCR-HLA and TCR-CMV co-occurrence was scored with hypergeometric tests, and a repertoire-size bias correction was applied to TCR pairs. False discovery rates were estimated in a later analysis by permuting HLA or CMV assignments 20 times. In a later analysis, co-occurring TCRs were grouped with DBSCAN, and TCRdist sequence similarity was added when clustering was performed within HLA-allele-positive subsets. Repertoires with fewer than 30,000 or more than 120,000 public chains, plus five repertoires with anomalous nucleotide sharing, were excluded from co-occurrence clustering. Sourced from immuneACCESS, this table was stored by TCRdb with only in-frame sequences that have V and J called. A share of the clones is absent; for the studies checked, an unresolved V gene accounts for under half, and the remainder has no known explanation. The D gene and trimming were derived from the DNA, and the V and J assignments and clone size from that table. The sample table shows approximately 140,000 clones, and roughly 83% are seen once. The ten largest clones take up around 4.3% of the sample.

In total, roughly 670 healthy bone marrow donors made up the cohort. At the time of sampling, all cohort members were nominally healthy, though unrecorded immune exposures were likely present. The donor was CMV seropositive and was included in the group of 250 to 300 seropositive cohort members. Each donor provided a peripheral blood sample, and peripheral blood mononuclear cells were used for TCR beta sequencing. Genomic DNA extraction from the blood cell samples was performed with the Qiagen DNeasy Blood Extraction Kit. The specimen was PBMCs. The sequence links TRBV7-8 to TRBJ2-3; 16 of the junction bases match TRBD2. This sequence originates from a man aged 35 to 55 in good health and CMV-seropositive. For the CDR3, the sequence is CASSQGLAGGPGTDTQYF. In nucleotides, the sequence is TGTGCCAGCAGCCAGGGACTAGCGGGGGGGCCGGGCACAGATACGCAGTATTTT.